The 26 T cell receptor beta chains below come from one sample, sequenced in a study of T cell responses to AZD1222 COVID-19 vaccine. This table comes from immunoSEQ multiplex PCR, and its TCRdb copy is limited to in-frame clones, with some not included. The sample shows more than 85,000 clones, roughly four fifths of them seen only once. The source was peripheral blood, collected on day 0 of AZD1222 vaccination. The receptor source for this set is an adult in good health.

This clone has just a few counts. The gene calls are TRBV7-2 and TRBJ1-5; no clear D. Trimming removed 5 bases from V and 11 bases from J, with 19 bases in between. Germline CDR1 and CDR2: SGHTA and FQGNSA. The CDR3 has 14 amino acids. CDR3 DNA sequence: TGTGCCAGCAGCCAGACCGGCGGGGTCGGGGCCCAGCATTTT. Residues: CASSQTGGVGAQHF.

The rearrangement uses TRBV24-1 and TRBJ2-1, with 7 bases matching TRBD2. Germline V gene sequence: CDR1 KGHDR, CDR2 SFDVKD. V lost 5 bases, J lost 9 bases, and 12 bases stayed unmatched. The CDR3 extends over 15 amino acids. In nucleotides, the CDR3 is TGTGCCACCAGTGCAACACTAGCGCCAGGGCCTGAGCAGTTCTTC. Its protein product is CATSATLAPGPEQFF.

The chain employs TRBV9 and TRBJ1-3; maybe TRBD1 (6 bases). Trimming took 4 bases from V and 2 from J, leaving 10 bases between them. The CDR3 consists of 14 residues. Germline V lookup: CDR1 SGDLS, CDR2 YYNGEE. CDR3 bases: TGTGCCAGCAGCAATCGGGACACTGGAAACACCATATATTTT. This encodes CASSNRDTGNTIYF.

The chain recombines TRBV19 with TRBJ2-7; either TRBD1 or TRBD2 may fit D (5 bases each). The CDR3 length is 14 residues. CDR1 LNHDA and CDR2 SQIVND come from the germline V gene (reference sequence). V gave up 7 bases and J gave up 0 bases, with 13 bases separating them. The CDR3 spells CASTQSGSSYEQYF. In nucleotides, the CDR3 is TGTGCCAGTACCCAATCAGGGAGCTCCTACGAGCAGTACTTC.

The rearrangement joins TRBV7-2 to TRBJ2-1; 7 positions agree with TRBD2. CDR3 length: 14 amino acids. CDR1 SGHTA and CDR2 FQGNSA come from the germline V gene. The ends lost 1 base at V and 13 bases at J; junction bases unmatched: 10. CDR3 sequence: CASSLGAGFLIQFF. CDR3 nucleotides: TGTGCCAGCAGCTTAGGAGCGGGGTTCCTGATTCAGTTCTTC.

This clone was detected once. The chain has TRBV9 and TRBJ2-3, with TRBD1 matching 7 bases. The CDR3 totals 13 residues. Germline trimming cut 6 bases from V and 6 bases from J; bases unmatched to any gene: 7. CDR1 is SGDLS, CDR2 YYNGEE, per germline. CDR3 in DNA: TGTGCCAGCACGAAAGGGGGCAGCGATACGCAGTATTTT. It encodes CASTKGGSDTQYF.

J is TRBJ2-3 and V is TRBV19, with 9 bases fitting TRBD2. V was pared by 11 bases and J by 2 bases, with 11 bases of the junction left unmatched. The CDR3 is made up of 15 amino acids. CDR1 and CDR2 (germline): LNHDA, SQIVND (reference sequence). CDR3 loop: CASRTSALFTDTQYF. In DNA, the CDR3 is TGTGCCTCTCGGACTAGCGCGCTCTTCACAGATACGCAGTATTTT. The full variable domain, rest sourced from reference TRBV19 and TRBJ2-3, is DGGITQSPKYLFRKEGQNVTLSCEQNLNHDAMYWYRQDPGQGLRLIYYSQIVNDFQKGDIAEGYSVSREKKESFPLTVTSAQKNPTAFYLCASRTSALFTDTQYFGPGTRLTVL.

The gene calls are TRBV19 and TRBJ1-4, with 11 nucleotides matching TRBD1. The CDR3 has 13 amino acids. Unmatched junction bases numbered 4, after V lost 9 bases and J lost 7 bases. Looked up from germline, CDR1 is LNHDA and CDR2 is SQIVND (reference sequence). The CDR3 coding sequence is TGTGCCAGCGGACAGGGGGCGAGTGAAAAACTGTTTTTT. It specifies CASGQGASEKLFF. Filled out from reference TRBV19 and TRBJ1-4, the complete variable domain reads DGGITQSPKYLFRKEGQNVTLSCEQNLNHDAMYWYRQDPGQGLRLIYYSQIVNDFQKGDIAEGYSVSREKKESFPLTVTSAQKNPTAFYLCASGQGASEKLFFGSGTQLSVL.

This CDR3 reads CASSLASGNTIYF. The CDR3 DNA follows: TGTGCCAGCAGTTTGGCCTCTGGAAACACCATATATTTT. The chain couples TRBV12-3 or TRBV12-4 to TRBJ1-3; D call uncertain. Trimming cost V 3 bases and J 0 bases, with 3 bases left between them. The CDR3 covers 13 residues.

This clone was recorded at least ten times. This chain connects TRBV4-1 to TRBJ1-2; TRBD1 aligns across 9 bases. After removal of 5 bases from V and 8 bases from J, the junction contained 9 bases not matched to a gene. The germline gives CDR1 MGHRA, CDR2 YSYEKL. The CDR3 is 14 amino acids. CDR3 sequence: CASSTTGGYEGYTF. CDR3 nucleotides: TGCGCCAGCAGCACCACAGGGGGCTATGAGGGCTACACCTTC.

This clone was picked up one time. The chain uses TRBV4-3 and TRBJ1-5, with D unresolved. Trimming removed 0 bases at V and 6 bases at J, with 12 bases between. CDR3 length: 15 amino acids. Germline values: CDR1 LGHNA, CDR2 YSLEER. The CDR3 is CASSQDQVGGQPQHF. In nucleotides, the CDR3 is TGCGCCAGCAGCCAAGATCAGGTGGGCGGTCAGCCCCAGCATTTT.

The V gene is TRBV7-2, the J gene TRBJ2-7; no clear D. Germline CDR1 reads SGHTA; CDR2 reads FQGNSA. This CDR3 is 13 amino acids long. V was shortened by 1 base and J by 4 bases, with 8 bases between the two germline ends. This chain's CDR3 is CASSLERDYEQYF. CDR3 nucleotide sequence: TGTGCCAGCAGCTTAGAAAGAGATTACGAGCAGTACTTC.

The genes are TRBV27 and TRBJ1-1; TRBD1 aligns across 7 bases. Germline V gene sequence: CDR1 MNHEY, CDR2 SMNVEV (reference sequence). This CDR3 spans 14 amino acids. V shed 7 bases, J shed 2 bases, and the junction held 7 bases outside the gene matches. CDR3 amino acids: CASTNYRGNTEAFF. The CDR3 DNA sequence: TGTGCCAGCACCAATTACAGGGGAAACACTGAAGCTTTCTTT.

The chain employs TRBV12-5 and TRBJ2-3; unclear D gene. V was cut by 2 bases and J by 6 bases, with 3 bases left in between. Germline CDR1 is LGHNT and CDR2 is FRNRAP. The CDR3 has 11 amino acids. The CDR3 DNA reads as TGTGCTAGTGGTTTGCTGGATACGCAGTATTTT. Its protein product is CASGLLDTQYF.

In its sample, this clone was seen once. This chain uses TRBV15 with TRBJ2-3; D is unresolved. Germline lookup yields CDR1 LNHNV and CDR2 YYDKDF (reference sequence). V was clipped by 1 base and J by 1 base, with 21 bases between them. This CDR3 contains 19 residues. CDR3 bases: TGTGCCACCAGCAGAGGCCCCAGAGGCTCCCCTGTAGGCACAGATACGCAGTATTTT. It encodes CATSRGPRGSPVGTDTQYF.

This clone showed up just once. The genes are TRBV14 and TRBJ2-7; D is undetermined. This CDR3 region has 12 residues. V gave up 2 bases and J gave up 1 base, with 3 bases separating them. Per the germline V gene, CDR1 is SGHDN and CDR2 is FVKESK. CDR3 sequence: CASSQLSYEQYF. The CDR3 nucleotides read TGTGCCAGCAGCCAATTATCCTACGAGCAGTACTTC.

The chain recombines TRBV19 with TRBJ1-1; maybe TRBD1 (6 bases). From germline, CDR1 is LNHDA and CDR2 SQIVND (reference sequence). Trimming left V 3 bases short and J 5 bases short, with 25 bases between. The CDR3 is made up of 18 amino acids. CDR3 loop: CASSIRVPGQIGMTEAFF. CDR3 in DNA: TGTGCCAGTAGTATCCGCGTCCCGGGACAAATAGGGATGACTGAAGCTTTCTTT.

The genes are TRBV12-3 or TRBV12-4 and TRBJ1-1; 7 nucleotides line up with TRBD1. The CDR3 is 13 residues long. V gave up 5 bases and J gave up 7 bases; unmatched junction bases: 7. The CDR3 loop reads CASSPRQGNEAFF. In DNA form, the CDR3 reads TGTGCCAGCAGTCCCCGACAGGGTAATGAAGCTTTCTTT.

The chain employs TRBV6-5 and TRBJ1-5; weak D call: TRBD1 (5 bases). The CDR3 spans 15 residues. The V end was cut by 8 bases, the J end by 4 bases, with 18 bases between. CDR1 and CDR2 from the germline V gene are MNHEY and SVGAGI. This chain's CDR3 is CASGDLAGRNQPQHF. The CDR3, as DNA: TGTGCCAGCGGAGACCTCGCGGGGCGGAATCAGCCCCAGCATTTT.

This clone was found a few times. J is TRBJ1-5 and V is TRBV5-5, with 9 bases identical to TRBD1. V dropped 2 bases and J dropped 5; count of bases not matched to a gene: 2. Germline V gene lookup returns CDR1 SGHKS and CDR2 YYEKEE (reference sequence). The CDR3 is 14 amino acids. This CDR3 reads CASSFRQGDQPQHF. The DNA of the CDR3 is TGTGCCAGCAGCTTCAGACAGGGGGATCAGCCCCAGCATTTT.

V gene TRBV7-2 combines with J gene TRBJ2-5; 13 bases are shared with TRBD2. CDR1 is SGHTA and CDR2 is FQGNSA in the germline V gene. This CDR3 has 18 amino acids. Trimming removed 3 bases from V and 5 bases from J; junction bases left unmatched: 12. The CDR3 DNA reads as TGTGCCAGCAGCTTCCGGCTTACTAGCGGGGGGGCCGGTGAGACCCAGTACTTC. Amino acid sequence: CASSFRLTSGGAGETQYF.

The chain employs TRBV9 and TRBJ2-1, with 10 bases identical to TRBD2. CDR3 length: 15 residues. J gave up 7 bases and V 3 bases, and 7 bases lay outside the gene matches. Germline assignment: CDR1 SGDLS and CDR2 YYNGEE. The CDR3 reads CASSASGSLVNEQFF. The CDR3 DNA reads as TGTGCCAGCAGCGCTAGCGGGAGTTTGGTAAATGAGCAGTTCTTC. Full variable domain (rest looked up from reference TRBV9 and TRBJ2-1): DSGVTQTPKHLITATGQRVTLRCSPRSGDLSVYWYQQSLDQGLQFLIQYYNGEERAKGNILERFSAQQFPDLHSELNLSSLELGDSALYFCASSASGSLVNEQFFGPGTRLTVL.

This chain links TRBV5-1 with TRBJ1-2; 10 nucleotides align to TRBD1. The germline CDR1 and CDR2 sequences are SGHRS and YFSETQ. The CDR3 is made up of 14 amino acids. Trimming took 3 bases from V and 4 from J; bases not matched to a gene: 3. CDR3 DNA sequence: TGCGCCAGCAGCTGGGACAGGGGCTCCTATGGCTACACCTTC. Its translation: CASSWDRGSYGYTF.

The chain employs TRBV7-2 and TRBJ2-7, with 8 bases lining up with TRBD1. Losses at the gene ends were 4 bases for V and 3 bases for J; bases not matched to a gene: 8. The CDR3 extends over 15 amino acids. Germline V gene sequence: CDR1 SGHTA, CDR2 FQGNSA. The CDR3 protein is CASSSRTGFSYEQYF. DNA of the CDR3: TGTGCCAGCAGCTCACGGACAGGGTTCAGCTACGAGCAGTACTTC.

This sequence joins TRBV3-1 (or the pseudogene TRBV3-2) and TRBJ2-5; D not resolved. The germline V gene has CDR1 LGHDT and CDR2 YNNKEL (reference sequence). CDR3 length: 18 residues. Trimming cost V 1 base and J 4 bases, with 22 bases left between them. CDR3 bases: TGTGCCAGCAGCCAAGGATCGCGTGGGGTGATCAGGTCAGAGACCCAGTACTTC. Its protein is CASSQGSRGVIRSETQYF.

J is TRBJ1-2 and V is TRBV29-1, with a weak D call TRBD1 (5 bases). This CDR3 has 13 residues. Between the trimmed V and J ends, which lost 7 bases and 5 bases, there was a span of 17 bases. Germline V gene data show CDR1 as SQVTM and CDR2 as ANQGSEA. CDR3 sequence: CSGGTAAAYGYTF. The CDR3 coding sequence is TGCAGCGGCGGGACTGCCGCCGCTTATGGCTACACCTTC.